A selection of T cell receptor beta chains follows, all from one sample in a study of blood T cell repertoires in COVID-19. Sequenced by immunoSEQ multiplex PCR; TCRdb stores in-frame clones only, minus some. The table shows about 52,000 clones, with more than 85% occurring only once. The specimen was peripheral blood. The receptors come from a human donor with active COVID-19. The donor label of this sample is uncertain. The conserved cysteine and the conserved F or W are not part of the CDR3 here. Rows give clone size only sometimes, using once, few, many, or a class for an expanded clone.

v_gene: TRBV6-2/TRBV6-3
abundance: .
CDR3aa: ASSYADSPSYEQY

v_gene: TRBV11-2
abundance: .
CDR3aa: ASSLDNLSWT

v_gene: TRBV4-2
abundance: .
CDR3aa: ASRTSGGELF

v_gene: TRBV3-1/TRBV3-2
abundance: .
CDR3aa: ASSQDSVAGGPPTLDEQY

v_gene: TRBV19
abundance: .
CDR3aa: ASTGNLGYT

v_gene: TRBV5-1
abundance: .
CDR3aa: ASSLAEFYEQY

v_gene: TRBV5-1
abundance: .
CDR3aa: ASSFRGDMNTEAF

v_gene: TRBV4-3
abundance: .
CDR3aa: ASSQDVWRPQY

v_gene: TRBV3-1/TRBV3-2
abundance: .
CDR3aa: ASSQGTGGGYGYT

v_gene: TRBV4-3
abundance: .
CDR3aa: ASSQDRATPGYT

v_gene: TRBV7-6
abundance: .
CDR3aa: ASSPDVAGLSYEQY

v_gene: TRBV5-8
abundance: .
CDR3aa: ASSPLRGRRRNTEAF

v_gene: TRBV7-9
abundance: .
CDR3aa: ASSLGAGDNNSPLH

v_gene: TRBV19
abundance: .
CDR3aa: ASSITVQVYEQY

v_gene: TRBV4-2
abundance: .
CDR3aa: ASSQVFSGGTQETQY

v_gene: TRBV18
abundance: .
CDR3aa: ASSPITPAGGAFGPGYT

v_gene: TRBV7-8
abundance: .
CDR3aa: ASSSTGGNYGYT

v_gene: TRBV12-5
abundance: .
CDR3aa: ASDTNAGTENGYT

v_gene: TRBV9
abundance: .
CDR3aa: ASSVAHVGLAGPYNEQF

v_gene: TRBV2
abundance: .
CDR3aa: ASRDTGGGGTEAF

v_gene: TRBV9
abundance: .
CDR3aa: ASSVVDTGELF

v_gene: TRBV7-9
abundance: .
CDR3aa: ASSLMTSGGWYEQY

v_gene: TRBV9
abundance: once
CDR3aa: ASSVVRFGSGANVLT

v_gene: TRBV6-6
abundance: few
CDR3aa: ASSQPGQNLNYGYT

v_gene: TRBV10-2
abundance: .
CDR3aa: ASRNINDSPLH

v_gene: TRBV18
abundance: .
CDR3aa: ASSPLPGFTEAF

v_gene: TRBV4-1
abundance: .
CDR3aa: ASSQLPGQGMTGELF

v_gene: TRBV5-1
abundance: .
CDR3aa: ASSLAEGASYNEQF

v_gene: TRBV2
abundance: .
CDR3aa: ASTTPGQGIIHEQY

v_gene: TRBV18
abundance: .
CDR3aa: ASSNDGGSYEQY

v_gene: TRBV5-6
abundance: .
CDR3aa: ASSSRTGGATWTGELF

v_gene: TRBV5-4
abundance: .
CDR3aa: ASSLRGYGYT

v_gene: TRBV18
abundance: once
CDR3aa: ASSLSTGGDTEAF

v_gene: TRBV3-1/TRBV3-2
abundance: .
CDR3aa: ASRRGPGTDYGYT

v_gene: TRBV6-5
abundance: .
CDR3aa: ASRRTSGTYEQY

v_gene: TRBV20-1
abundance: .
CDR3aa: SASLGRDTEAF

v_gene: TRBV23-1
abundance: .
CDR3aa: ASSQWGVYEQY

v_gene: TRBV18
abundance: .
CDR3aa: ASSPVDQGINYGYT

v_gene: TRBV6-5
abundance: .
CDR3aa: ASSYFPGLINTEAF

v_gene: TRBV7-2
abundance: .
CDR3aa: ASSAPGSTDTQY

v_gene: TRBV24-1
abundance: .
CDR3aa: ATSDAGLLSSYNEQF

v_gene: TRBV18
abundance: .
CDR3aa: ASSPQTGQTEAF

v_gene: TRBV5-4
abundance: .
CDR3aa: ASSLRESNQPQH

v_gene: TRBV10-3
abundance: .
CDR3aa: AISERGYNEQF

v_gene: TRBV9
abundance: .
CDR3aa: ASSGEGDSTDTQY

v_gene: TRBV2
abundance: .
CDR3aa: ASSEFQANTEAF

v_gene: TRBV2
abundance: once
CDR3aa: ASSLDRVRAEKLF

v_gene: TRBV7-2
abundance: .
CDR3aa: ASSLQSGGLSYEQY

v_gene: TRBV9
abundance: .
CDR3aa: ASSVVDRVGTEAF

v_gene: TRBV7-7
abundance: .
CDR3aa: ASSRKGGWTGVTGELF

v_gene: TRBV7-2
abundance: .
CDR3aa: ASSLTRFTEAF

v_gene: TRBV9
abundance: once
CDR3aa: ASSRGGAHNNEQF

v_gene: TRBV10-3
abundance: .
CDR3aa: AISDYGTGDNQPQH

v_gene: TRBV28
abundance: .
CDR3aa: ASSLGGGGTDTQY

v_gene: TRBV11-2
abundance: .
CDR3aa: ASSLVAGSNEQF

v_gene: TRBV24-1
abundance: .
CDR3aa: ATSLGRGEGGYT

v_gene: TRBV28
abundance: .
CDR3aa: ASSPTGMATEAF

v_gene: TRBV19
abundance: .
CDR3aa: ASSLELAPRTDTQY

v_gene: TRBV5-1
abundance: .
CDR3aa: ASSTSGTGSYEQY